The present T cell receptor beta chain was sequenced within a study of immune evolution from preneoplasia to lung adenocarcinoma. The data were produced by immunoSEQ multiplex PCR, yet TCRdb's version contains in-frame clones alone and is incomplete. This sample yields about 6,400 clones, of which around 80% are seen a single time; about 5.8% belongs to the top ten. The receptor comes from a person between 50 and 69 years old with lung adenocarcinoma. The sequenced sample consisted of FFPE minimally invasive lung adenocarcinoma tissue.

The CDR3 reads CASRGRTDVSADTQYF. In DNA form, the CDR3 reads TGTGCCAGCAGAGGGCGTACGGACGTTTCGGCAGATACGCAGTATTTT. The gene calls are TRBV2 and TRBJ2-3; D is undetermined. Trimming took 6 bases from V and 4 from J, leaving 20 bases between them. The CDR3 runs to 16 residues. The germline V gene encodes CDR1 SNHLY and CDR2 FYNNEI.